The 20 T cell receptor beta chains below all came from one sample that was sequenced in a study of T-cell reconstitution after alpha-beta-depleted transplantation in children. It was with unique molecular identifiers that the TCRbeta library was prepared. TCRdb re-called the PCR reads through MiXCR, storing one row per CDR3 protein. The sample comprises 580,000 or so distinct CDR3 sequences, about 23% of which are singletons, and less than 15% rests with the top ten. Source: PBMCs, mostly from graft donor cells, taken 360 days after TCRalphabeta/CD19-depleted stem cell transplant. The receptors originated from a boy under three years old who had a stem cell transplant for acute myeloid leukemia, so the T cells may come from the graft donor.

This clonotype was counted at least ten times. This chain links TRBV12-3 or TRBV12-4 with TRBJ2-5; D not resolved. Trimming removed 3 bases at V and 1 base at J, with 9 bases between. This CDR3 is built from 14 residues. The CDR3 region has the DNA TGTGCCAGCAGTTTCCGGACCGGCCAAGAGACCCAGTACTTC. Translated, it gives CASSFRTGQETQYF.

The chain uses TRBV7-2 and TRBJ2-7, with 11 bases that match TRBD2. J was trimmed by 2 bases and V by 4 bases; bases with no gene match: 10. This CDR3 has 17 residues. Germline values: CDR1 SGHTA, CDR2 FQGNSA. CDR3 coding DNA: TGTGCCAGCAGCTCCTCTAGCGGGGGGCCCGATACCTACGAGCAGTACTTC. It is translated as CASSSSSGGPDTYEQYF.

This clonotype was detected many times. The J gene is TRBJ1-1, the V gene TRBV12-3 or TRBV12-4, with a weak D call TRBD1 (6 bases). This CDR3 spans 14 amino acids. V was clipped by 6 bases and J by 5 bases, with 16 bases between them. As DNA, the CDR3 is TGTGCCAGCAGCCCCCGGGGGGGGCAGACTGAAGCTTTCTTT. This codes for CASSPRGGQTEAFF.

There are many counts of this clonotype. The CDR3 coding sequence is TGTGCCAGCAGCCCGCAGACAGGGTTGGGGTCACCCCTCCACTTT. Residues: CASSPQTGLGSPLHF. This sequence joins TRBV7-2 and TRBJ1-6, with TRBD1 matching over 7 bases. The germline gives CDR1 SGHTA, CDR2 FQGNSA. V was clipped by 5 bases and J by 10 bases; unmatched bases: 11. This CDR3 is built from 15 residues.

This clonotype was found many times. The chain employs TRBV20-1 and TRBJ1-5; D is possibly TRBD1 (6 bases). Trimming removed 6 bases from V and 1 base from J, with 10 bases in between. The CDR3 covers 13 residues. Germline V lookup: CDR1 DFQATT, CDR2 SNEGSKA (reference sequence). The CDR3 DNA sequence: TGCAGTGCGCAACAGGGAAGCAATCAGCCCCAGCATTTT. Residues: CSAQQGSNQPQHF.

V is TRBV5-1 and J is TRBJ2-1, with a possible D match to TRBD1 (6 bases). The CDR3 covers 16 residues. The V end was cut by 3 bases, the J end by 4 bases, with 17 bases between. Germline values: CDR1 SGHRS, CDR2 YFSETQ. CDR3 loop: CASSWGPTGGYNEQFF. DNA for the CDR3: TGCGCCAGCAGCTGGGGGCCGACAGGCGGTTACAATGAGCAGTTCTTC.

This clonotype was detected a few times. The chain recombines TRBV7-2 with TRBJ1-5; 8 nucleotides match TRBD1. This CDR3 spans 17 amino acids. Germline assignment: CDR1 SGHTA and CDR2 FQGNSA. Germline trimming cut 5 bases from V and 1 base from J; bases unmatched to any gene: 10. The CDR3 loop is CASSPRQGTWSNQPQHF. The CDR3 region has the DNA TGTGCCAGCAGCCCCCGACAGGGGACGTGGAGCAATCAGCCCCAGCATTTT.

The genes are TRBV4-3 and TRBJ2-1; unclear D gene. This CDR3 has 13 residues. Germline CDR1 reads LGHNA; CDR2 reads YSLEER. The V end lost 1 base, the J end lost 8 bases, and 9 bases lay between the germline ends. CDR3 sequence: CASSQVPGYEQFF. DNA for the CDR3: TGCGCCAGCAGCCAAGTTCCGGGTTATGAGCAGTTCTTC.

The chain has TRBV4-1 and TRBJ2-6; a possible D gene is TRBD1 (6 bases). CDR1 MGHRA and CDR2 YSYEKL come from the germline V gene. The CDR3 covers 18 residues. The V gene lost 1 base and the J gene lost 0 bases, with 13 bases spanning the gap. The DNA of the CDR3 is TGCGCCAGCAGCCAAGGACCGGGACACAGCTCTGGGGCCAACGTCCTGACTTTC. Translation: CASSQGPGHSSGANVLTF.

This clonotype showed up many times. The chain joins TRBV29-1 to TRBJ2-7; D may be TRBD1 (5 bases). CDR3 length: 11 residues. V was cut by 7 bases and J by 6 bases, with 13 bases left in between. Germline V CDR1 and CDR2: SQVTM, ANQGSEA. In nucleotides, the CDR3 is TGCAGCGGACAGTCTTCGGGCGAGCAGTACTTC. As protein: CSGQSSGEQYF.

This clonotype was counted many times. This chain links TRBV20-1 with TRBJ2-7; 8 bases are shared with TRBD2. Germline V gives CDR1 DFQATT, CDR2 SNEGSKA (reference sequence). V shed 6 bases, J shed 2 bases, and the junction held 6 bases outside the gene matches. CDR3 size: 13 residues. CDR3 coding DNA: TGCAGTGCCACCGGGGGGGCAACCTACGAGCAGTACGTC. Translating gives CSATGGATYEQYV.

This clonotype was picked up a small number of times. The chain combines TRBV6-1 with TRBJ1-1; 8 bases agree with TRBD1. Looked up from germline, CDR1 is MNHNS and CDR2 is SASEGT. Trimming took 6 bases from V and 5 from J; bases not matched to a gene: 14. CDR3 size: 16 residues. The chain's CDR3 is CASRPIGTGVWTEAFF. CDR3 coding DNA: TGTGCCAGCAGACCCATAGGGACAGGTGTCTGGACTGAAGCTTTCTTT.

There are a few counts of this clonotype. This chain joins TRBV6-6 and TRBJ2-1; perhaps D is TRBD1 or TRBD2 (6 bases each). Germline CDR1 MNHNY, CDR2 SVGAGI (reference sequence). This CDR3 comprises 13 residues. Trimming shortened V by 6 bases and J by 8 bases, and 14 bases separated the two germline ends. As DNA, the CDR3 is TGTGCCAGCAGCCCACGGGGGCGCGATGAGCAGTTCTTC. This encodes CASSPRGRDEQFF.

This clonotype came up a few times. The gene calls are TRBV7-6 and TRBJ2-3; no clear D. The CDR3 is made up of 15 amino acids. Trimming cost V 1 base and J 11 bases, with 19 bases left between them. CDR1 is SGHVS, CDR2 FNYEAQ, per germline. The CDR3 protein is CASSLGFPGLDGQYF. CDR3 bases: TGTGCCAGCAGCTTAGGTTTCCCAGGTCTTGATGGGCAGTATTTT.

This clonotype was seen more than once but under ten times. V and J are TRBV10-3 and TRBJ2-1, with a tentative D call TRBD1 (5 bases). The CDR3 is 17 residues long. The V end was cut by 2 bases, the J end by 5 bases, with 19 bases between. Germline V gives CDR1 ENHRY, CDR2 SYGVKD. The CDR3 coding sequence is TGTGCCATCAGTGAGGCCACCTTAAGCAGGGTGGACAATGAGCAGTTCTTC. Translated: CAISEATLSRVDNEQFF.

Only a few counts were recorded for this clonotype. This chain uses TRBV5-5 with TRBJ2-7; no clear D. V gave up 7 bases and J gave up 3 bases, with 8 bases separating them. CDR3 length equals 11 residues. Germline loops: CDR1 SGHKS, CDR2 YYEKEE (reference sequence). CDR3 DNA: TGTGCCAGCCTAGTAGGCTACGAGCAGTACTTC. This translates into CASLVGYEQYF. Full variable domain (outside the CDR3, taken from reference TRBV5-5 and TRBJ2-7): DAGVTQSPTHLIKTRGQQVTLRCSPISGHKSVSWYQQVLGQGPQFIFQYYEKEERGRGNFPDRFSARQFPNYSSELNVNALLLGDSALYLCASLVGYEQYFGPGTRLTVT.

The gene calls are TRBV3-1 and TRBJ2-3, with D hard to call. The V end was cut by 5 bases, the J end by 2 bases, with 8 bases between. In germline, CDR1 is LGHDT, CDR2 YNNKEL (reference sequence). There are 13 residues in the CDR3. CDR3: CASSSLFTDTQYF. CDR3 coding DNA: TGTGCCAGCAGCTCGCTGTTCACAGATACGCAGTATTTT.

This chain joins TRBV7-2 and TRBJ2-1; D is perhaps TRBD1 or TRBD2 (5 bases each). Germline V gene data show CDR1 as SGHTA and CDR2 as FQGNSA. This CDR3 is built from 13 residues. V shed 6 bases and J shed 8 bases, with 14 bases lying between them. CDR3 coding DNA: TGTGCCAGCAGGAACGGGGCGAGGCATGAGCAGTTCTTC. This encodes CASRNGARHEQFF.

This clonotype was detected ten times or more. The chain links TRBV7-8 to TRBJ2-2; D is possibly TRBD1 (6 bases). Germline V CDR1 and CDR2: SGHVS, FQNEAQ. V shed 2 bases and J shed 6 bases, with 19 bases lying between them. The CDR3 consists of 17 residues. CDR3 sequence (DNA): TGTGCCAGCAGCTTACCTGGAACAGGGATTAGCGCCGGGGAGCTGTTTTTT. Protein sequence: CASSLPGTGISAGELFF.

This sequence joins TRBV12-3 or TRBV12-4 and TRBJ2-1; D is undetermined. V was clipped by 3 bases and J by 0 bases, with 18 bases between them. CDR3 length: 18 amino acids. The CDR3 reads CASSFVLWRTASYNEQFF. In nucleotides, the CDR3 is TGTGCCAGCAGTTTCGTGTTGTGGCGAACAGCCTCCTACAATGAGCAGTTCTTC.